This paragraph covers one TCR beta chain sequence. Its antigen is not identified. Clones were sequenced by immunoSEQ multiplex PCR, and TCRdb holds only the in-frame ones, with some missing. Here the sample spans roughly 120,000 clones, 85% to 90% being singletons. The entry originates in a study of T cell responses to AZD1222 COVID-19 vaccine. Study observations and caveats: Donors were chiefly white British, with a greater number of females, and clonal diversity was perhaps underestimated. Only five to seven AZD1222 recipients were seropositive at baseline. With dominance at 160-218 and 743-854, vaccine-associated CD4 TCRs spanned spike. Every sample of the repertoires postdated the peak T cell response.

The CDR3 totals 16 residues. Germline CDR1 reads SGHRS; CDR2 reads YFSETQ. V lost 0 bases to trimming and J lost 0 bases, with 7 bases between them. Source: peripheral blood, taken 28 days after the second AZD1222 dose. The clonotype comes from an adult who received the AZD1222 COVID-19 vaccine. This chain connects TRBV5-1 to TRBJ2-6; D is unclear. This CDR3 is CASSLETGSGANVLTF. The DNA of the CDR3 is TGCGCCAGCAGCTTGGAGACGGGCTCTGGGGCCAACGTCCTGACTTTC.